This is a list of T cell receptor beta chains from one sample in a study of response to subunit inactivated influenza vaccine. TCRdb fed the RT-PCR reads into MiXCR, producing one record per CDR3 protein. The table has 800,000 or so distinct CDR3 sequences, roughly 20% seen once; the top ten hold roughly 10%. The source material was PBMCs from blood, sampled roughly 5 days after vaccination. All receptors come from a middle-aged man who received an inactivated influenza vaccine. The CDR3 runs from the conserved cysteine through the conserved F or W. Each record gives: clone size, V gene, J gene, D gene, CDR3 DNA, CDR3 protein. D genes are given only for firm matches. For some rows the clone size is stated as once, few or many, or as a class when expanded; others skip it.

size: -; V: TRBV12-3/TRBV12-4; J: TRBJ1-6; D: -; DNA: TGTGCCAGCAGCCCGGCGGGGTCGAATTCACCCCTCCACTTT; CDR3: CASSPAGSNSPLHF
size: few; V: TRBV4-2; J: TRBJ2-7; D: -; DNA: TGTGCCAGCAGCCAAGATCGTCTTTTATCTGGGGTTGCATTC; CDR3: CASSQDRLLSGVAF
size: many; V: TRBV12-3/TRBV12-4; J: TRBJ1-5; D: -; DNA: TGTGCCAGCAGTTTTGGGGTTAGCAATCAGCCCCAGCATTTT; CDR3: CASSFGVSNQPQHF
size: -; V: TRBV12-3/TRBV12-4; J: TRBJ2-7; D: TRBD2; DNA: TGTGCCAGCAGTTTAGCAACTAGCGGGTTCGAGCAGTACTTC; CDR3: CASSLATSGFEQYF
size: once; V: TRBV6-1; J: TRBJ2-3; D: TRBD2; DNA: TGTGCCAGCAGAAGAGCGGGAGGGCCAGATACGCAGTATTTT; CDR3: CASRRAGGPDTQYF
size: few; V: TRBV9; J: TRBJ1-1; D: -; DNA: TGTGCCAGCAGCGTTATAGAGAACACTGAAGCTTTCTTT; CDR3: CASSVIENTEAFF
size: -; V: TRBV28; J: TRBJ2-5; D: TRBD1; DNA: TGTGCCAGCAGAAACTCGGACAGGGGGCGTGAGACCCAGTACTTC; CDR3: CASRNSDRGRETQYF
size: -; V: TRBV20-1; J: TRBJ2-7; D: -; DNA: TGCAGTGCTAGAGATAGTCGGGGGACCTACGAGCAGTACTTC; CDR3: CSARDSRGTYEQYF
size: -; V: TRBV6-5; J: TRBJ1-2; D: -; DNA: TGTGCCAGCAGTTACTCAGGGTTAAGTGGCTACACCTTC; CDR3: CASSYSGLSGYTF
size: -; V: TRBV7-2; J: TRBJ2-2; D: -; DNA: TGTGCCAGCAGCTGGCAAGATACCGGGGAGCTGTTTTTT; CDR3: CASSWQDTGELFF
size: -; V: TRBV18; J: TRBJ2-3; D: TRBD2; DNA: TGTGCCAGCCGCGGGGCGGGAGGAGATACGCAGTATTTT; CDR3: CASRGAGGDTQYF
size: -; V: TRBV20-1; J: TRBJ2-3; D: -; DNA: TGCAGTGCCCGCAATCCGACGGGAACCACAGATACGCAGTATTTT; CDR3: CSARNPTGTTDTQYF
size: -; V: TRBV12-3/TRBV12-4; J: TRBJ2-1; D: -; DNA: TGTGCCAGCAGTTCTTGGGACCACAATGAGCAGTTCTTC; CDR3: CASSSWDHNEQFF
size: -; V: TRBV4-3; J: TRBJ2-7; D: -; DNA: TGCGCCAGCAGCCAAGGACGGACCTACGAGCAGTACTTC; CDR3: CASSQGRTYEQYF
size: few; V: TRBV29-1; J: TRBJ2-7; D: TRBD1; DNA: TGCAGCGTTCAAACCTTACCGGGACAGGGGAGCGAGCAGTACTTC; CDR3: CSVQTLPGQGSEQYF
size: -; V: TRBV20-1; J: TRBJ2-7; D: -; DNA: TGCAGTGCTAGAGGGAATACCCCCGAGCAGTACTTC; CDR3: CSARGNTPEQYF
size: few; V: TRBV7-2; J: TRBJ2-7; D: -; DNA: TGTGCCAGCAGCCAACGGGGAAACTCCTACGAGCAGTACTTC; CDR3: CASSQRGNSYEQYF
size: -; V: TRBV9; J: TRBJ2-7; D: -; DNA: TGTGCCAGCAGCGTAGGTAGCCTGGGAGGGCAGTACTTC; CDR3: CASSVGSLGGQYF
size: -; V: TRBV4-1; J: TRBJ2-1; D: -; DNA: TGCGCCAGCAGCCAAGATGAGGGACACTACAATGAGCAGTTCTTC; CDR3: CASSQDEGHYNEQFF
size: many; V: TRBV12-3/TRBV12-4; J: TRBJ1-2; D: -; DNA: TGTGCCAGCAGTTTATACCCAGGGAGGGACTATGGCTACACCTTC; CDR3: CASSLYPGRDYGYTF
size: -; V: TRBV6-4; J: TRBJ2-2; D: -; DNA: TGTGCCAGCAGTACGGGTTCGAACACCGGGGAGCTGTTTTTT; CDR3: CASSTGSNTGELFF
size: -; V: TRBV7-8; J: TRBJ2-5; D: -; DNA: TGTGCCAGCACCAACACACGGAGACGCCAAGAGACCCAGTACTTC; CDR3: CASTNTRRRQETQYF
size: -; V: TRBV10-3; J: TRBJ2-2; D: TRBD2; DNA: TGTGCCATCGGCAAGTCGAGCGGGAGCACCGGGGAGCTGTTTTTT; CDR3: CAIGKSSGSTGELFF
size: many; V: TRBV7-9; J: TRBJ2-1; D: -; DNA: TGTGCCAGCAGCTTTGGTATTACCTACAATGAGCAGTTCTTC; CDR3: CASSFGITYNEQFF
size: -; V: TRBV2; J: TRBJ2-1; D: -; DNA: TGTGCCAGCAGTCCATTAGGCTTTCCATTAAACAATGAGCAGTTCTTC; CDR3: CASSPLGFPLNNEQFF
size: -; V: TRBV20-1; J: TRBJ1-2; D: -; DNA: TGCAGTGCTAGTGGTACCAGTACAGGCTACACCTTC; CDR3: CSASGTSTGYTF
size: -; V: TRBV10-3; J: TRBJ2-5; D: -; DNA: TGTGCCATCAGTGAGTTACAGGTGATGGAGACCCAGTACTTC; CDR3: CAISELQVMETQYF
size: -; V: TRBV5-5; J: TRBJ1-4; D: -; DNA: TGTGCCAGCAGCTTTGTGGTCCATGGAGAACTGTTTTTT; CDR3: CASSFVVHGELFF
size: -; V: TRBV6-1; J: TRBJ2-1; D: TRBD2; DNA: TGTGCCAGCAGCCCCCAGAGGGCGGGAGGAAACAATGAGCAGTTCTTC; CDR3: CASSPQRAGGNNEQFF
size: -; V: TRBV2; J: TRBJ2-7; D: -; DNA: TGTGCCAGCAGGGAACATGACTCCTACGAGCAGTACTTC; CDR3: CASREHDSYEQYF
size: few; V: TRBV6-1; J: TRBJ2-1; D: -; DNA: TGTGCCAGCAGTGAACCCGTGGTAGCCGGGGTCCATGAGCAGTTCTTC; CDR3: CASSEPVVAGVHEQFF
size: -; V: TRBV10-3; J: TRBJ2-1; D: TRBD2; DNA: TGTGCCATCAGTGAATTCCGGGGGGGACTAGCGTCGTCAAATGAGCAGTTCTTC; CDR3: CAISEFRGGLASSNEQFF
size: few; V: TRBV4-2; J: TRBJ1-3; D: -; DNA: TGTGCCAGCAGCCAAGATAGTAAGAGGGGAGGCACCATATATTTT; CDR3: CASSQDSKRGGTIYF
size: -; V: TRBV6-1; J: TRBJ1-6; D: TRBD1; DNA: TGTGCCAGCAGTCCCAGGGACAGGGTGGAATCCTATAATTCACCCCTCCACTTT; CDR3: CASSPRDRVESYNSPLHF
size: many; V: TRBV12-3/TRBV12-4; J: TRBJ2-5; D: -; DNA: TGTGCCAGCAGCTTGGTCCAAGAGACCCAGTACTTC; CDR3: CASSLVQETQYF
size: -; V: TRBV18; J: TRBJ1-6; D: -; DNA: TGTGCCAGCTCACCATCGGCCGGATTCAATTCACCCCTCCACTTT; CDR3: CASSPSAGFNSPLHF
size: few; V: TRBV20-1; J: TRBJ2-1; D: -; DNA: TGCAGTGCTAGAGATCTGACAGAACTCCGAAATGAGCAGTTCTTC; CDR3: CSARDLTELRNEQFF
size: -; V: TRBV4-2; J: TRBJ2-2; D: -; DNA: TGTGCCAGCAGCCAAGATCAGGGGAACACCGGGGAGCTGTTTTTT; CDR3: CASSQDQGNTGELFF
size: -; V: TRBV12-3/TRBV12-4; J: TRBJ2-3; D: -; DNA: TGTGCCAGCAGGGTCGGGTTAGGGGGAGAGGGAGATACGCAGTATTTT; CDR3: CASRVGLGGEGDTQYF
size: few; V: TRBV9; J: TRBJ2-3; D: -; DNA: TGTGCCAGCAGCGTAGCTCTGGATACGCAGTATTTT; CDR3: CASSVALDTQYF
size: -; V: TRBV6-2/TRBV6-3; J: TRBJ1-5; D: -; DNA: TGTGCCAGCAGTTACTCGGGCACAGAGCTAAGCAATCAGCCCCAGCATTTT; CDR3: CASSYSGTELSNQPQHF
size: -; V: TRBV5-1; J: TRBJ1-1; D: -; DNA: TGCGCCTGGAGGGAGGGAACGAACACTGAAGCTTTCTTT; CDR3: CAWREGTNTEAFF
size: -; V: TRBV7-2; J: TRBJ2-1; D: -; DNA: TGTGCCAGCAGCTATAGACGAAGCTCCTACAATGAGCAGTTCTTC; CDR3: CASSYRRSSYNEQFF
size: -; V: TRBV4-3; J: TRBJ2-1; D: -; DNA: TGCACCAGCAGCCGCCTTAGGCAAGATGAGCAGTTCTTC; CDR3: CTSSRLRQDEQFF
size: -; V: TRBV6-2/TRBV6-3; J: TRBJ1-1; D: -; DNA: TGTGCCAGCAGTTCCTCAGGGGAAGCTTTCTTT; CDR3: CASSSSGEAFF
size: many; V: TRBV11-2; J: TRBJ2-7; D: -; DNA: TGTGCCAGCAGCTTAGATTGGTCAGGGACCTACGAGCAGTACTTC; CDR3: CASSLDWSGTYEQYF
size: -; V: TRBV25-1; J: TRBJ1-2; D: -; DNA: TGTGCCAGCAGTGAACAGGACCGACTCTATGGCTACACCTTC; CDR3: CASSEQDRLYGYTF
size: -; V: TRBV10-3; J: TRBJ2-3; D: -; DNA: TGTGCCATCAGTGGCGGATTCACAGATACGCAGTATTTT; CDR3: CAISGGFTDTQYF